This section outlines one T cell receptor beta chain sequence together with its context. The data stem from a study of Graves' ophthalmopathy and Graves' hyperthyroidism. Study-level background: Peripheral blood samples were taken at initial diagnosis, before any treatment.

Per the germline V gene, CDR1 is LGHNT and CDR2 is FRNRAP. CDR3 length: 12 residues. Transcripts of RNA were the source for amplifying TCR beta CDR3 regions. HTBI primers were employed in first-round RT-PCR, then a second-round multiplex PCR followed. Via MiXCR, TCRdb re-called the multiplex PCR reads, giving one row per CDR3 protein. The data contain tens of thousands of distinct CDR3 sequences, 52% of them singletons. Ophthalmopathy-affected donors exhibited moderate-to-severe activity, CAS ≥3, NOSPECS ≥4, and duration under 3 months. Excluded were patients with other autoimmune diseases, uncontrolled infections, pregnancy or lactation.

The receptor was isolated from an adult man with Graves' ophthalmopathy. Sequencing was performed on peripheral blood. The rearrangement joins TRBV12-5 to TRBJ1-5; D call uncertain. DNA of the CDR3: TGTGCCAGCAGCTACGGCAATCAGCCCCAGCATTTT. As protein: CASSYGNQPQHF.